The 32 T cell receptor beta chains listed next were all sequenced from one sample in a study of cytomegalovirus exposure and HLA in healthy donors. With 60 Vbeta and 13 Jbeta primers, the PCR was carried out. Sequencing used immunoSEQ multiplex PCR; TCRdb keeps in-frame clones, though not all of them. The sample records 250,000 to 350,000 clones, roughly 85% being singletons. The sample consisted of PBMCs. The source is a man aged 35-49 years in good health and CMV-seropositive.

The chain carries TRBV7-9 and TRBJ2-3; 8 positions agree with TRBD1. With 5 bases clipped from V and 0 bases from J, the junction kept 7 bases outside the gene matches. Germline CDR1 reads SEHNR; CDR2 reads FQNEAQ (reference sequence). This CDR3 has 16 amino acids. The CDR3 nucleotides read TGTGCCAGCAGCCCCTTGGGACAGGTTAGCACAGATACGCAGTATTTT. It is translated as CASSPLGQVSTDTQYF.

The chain employs TRBV18 and TRBJ1-2, with TRBD1 as a possible D gene (5 bases). The ends were cut back, 3 bases at V and 0 bases at J, with 14 bases in the middle. The CDR3 spans 16 residues. Germline loops: CDR1 KGHSH, CDR2 LQKENI. The CDR3: CASSPPDGGSNYGYTF. CDR3 bases: TGTGCCAGCTCACCGCCGGACGGGGGATCTAACTATGGCTACACCTTC.

This clone was found a few times. J is TRBJ1-1 and V is TRBV19; 7 bases fit TRBD1. The CDR3 has 13 amino acids. Germline CDR1 reads LNHDA; CDR2 reads SQIVND (reference sequence). V lost 6 bases and J lost 4; bases outside the gene matches: 5. Here the CDR3 DNA reads TGTGCCAGTAGCCAGGGGGGATTCACTGAAGCTTTCTTT. This codes for CASSQGGFTEAFF.

The chain carries TRBV7-2 and TRBJ1-2; 7 positions match TRBD1. J gave up 2 bases and V 2 bases, and 5 bases lay outside the gene matches. The CDR3 loop spans 15 amino acids. Germline V gives CDR1 SGHTA, CDR2 FQGNSA. The CDR3 here is CASSLSGRGNYGYTF. The CDR3 DNA reads TGTGCCAGCAGCTTAAGTGGCAGGGGGAACTATGGCTACACCTTC.

This clone was found once. This sequence joins TRBV7-3 and TRBJ2-1; 8 bases are a match to TRBD1. Germline V CDR1 and CDR2: SGHTA, FQGTGA. The V gene end was trimmed by 3 bases and the J gene end by 2 bases; junction bases not matched to a gene: 3. The CDR3 extends over 15 amino acids. CDR3 loop: CASSFKTGAYNEQFF. The CDR3 nucleotides read TGTGCCAGCAGCTTCAAGACAGGGGCCTACAATGAGCAGTTCTTC.

The V gene is TRBV28, the J gene TRBJ1-1, with D unclear. V gave up 6 bases and J gave up 1 base, with 12 bases separating them. The CDR3 is 14 amino acids. Germline lookup yields CDR1 MDHEN and CDR2 SYDVKM. The CDR3 DNA sequence: TGTGCCAGCAGGGGAGGGAGACCGAACACTGAAGCTTTCTTT. It specifies CASRGGRPNTEAFF.

J is TRBJ2-7 and V is TRBV27; no firm D call. The CDR3 length is 15 residues. V gave up 4 bases and J gave up 3 bases, with 16 bases separating them. CDR1 and CDR2 from the germline V gene are MNHEY and SMNVEV (reference sequence). This CDR3 is CASSSIPSIVYEQYF. CDR3 DNA: TGTGCCAGCAGTTCTATCCCCTCTATTGTCTACGAGCAGTACTTC.

This clone appeared once. The chain is built from TRBV4-2 and TRBJ2-1; 8 bases fit TRBD2. This CDR3 has 15 residues. Per the germline V gene, CDR1 is LGHNA and CDR2 is YNFKEQ. V shed 0 bases and J 4 bases; nucleotides not matched to a gene: 2. CDR3 sequence reads: CASSQEVAGYNEQFF. The CDR3 region has the DNA TGTGCCAGCAGCCAAGAGGTAGCGGGGTACAATGAGCAGTTCTTC.

The chain links TRBV7-9 to TRBJ1-2; D unresolved. V was shortened by 2 bases and J by 2 bases, with 9 bases between the two germline ends. This CDR3 is built from 14 residues. Germline V gene lookup returns CDR1 SEHNR and CDR2 FQNEAQ (reference sequence). CDR3 nucleotides: TGTGCCAGCAGCTTAAACTCCCCCAACTATGGCTACACCTTC. Protein product: CASSLNSPNYGYTF.

This clone was picked up one time. V usage is TRBV7-3 and J usage is TRBJ2-1, with 15 bases aligning to TRBD2. The CDR3 consists of 16 residues. From germline, CDR1 is SGHTA and CDR2 FQGTGA. With V trimmed by 5 bases and J by 9 bases, 8 bases remained unmatched. The CDR3 region is CASSARTSGRVSEQFF. Here the CDR3 DNA reads TGTGCCAGCAGCGCACGGACTAGCGGGAGGGTTTCTGAGCAGTTCTTC.

On this clone itself: This same CDR3 is encoded by further DNA sequences in the sample. The rearrangement links TRBV18 to TRBJ1-2; D is possibly TRBD1 (6 bases). Trimming took 6 bases from V and 3 from J, leaving 11 bases between them. The CDR3 consists of 13 residues. CDR1 and CDR2 (germline): KGHSH, LQKENI. The CDR3 reads CASSPQGYYGYTF. CDR3 DNA sequence: TGTGCCAGCTCCCCGCAGGGGTACTATGGCTACACCTTC. Using reference TRBV18 and TRBJ1-2 for the parts outside the CDR3, the full variable domain is NAGVMQNPRHLVRRRGQEARLRCSPMKGHSHVYWYRQLPEEGLKFMVYLQKENIIDESGMPKERFSAEFPKEGPSILRIQQVVRGDSAAYFCASSPQGYYGYTFGSGTRLTVV.

The chain has TRBV28 and TRBJ1-2, with 11 bases matching TRBD1. From germline, CDR1 is MDHEN and CDR2 SYDVKM. V shed 5 bases, J shed 2 bases, and the junction held 13 bases outside the gene matches. CDR3 length equals 18 residues. The CDR3 region is CASSPGLLGQGANYGYTF. CDR3 sequence (DNA): TGTGCCAGCAGTCCGGGTCTCCTTGGACAGGGGGCAAACTATGGCTACACCTTC.

The chain recombines TRBV7-8 with TRBJ2-1; the match to TRBD2 covers 9 bases. The germline CDR1 and CDR2 sequences are SGHVS and FQNEAQ. The CDR3 is 13 amino acids. J was trimmed by 8 bases and V by 6 bases; bases with no gene match: 5. CDR3 protein: CASSSGSSYEQFF. The CDR3 region has the DNA TGTGCCAGCAGTAGCGGGAGTAGCTATGAGCAGTTCTTC.

The DNA for the CDR3 is TGTGCCAGCAGCTTAGGAAGACAGGTGTCGAACACCGGGGAGCTGTTTTTT. Protein sequence: CASSLGRQVSNTGELFF. The chain is built from TRBV7-8 and TRBJ2-2; a possible D gene is TRBD1 (6 bases). Germline V gives CDR1 SGHVS, CDR2 FQNEAQ. Trimming stripped 1 base from V and 0 bases from J, with 12 bases between. The CDR3 spans 17 residues.

V and J are TRBV7-8 and TRBJ2-7; 9 bases map to TRBD1. V shed 3 bases and J 2 bases; nucleotides not matched to a gene: 8. The CDR3 sequence is 16 residues long. Germline CDR1 and CDR2: SGHVS and FQNEAQ. The CDR3 here is CASSLGARTGAYEQYF. CDR3 in DNA: TGTGCCAGCAGCTTGGGGGCTAGGACAGGGGCCTACGAGCAGTACTTC.

The chain is built from TRBV4-1 and TRBJ2-2; D not resolved. The CDR3 extends over 15 amino acids. Trimming left V 6 bases short and J 1 base short, with 12 bases between. Looked up from germline, CDR1 is MGHRA and CDR2 is YSYEKL. The CDR3 region has the DNA TGCGCCAGCAGTCTACTGACATTGAACACCGGGGAGCTGTTTTTT. It specifies CASSLLTLNTGELFF.

This chain joins TRBV10-3 and TRBJ1-5; 7 bases are shared with TRBD1. Trimming at V came to 6 bases and at J to 4 bases, leaving 3 bases not matched to a gene. The CDR3 is 13 residues long. Germline loops: CDR1 ENHRY, CDR2 SYGVKD. This CDR3 reads CAIRGDSNQPQHF. In DNA, the CDR3 is TGTGCCATCAGGGGGGACAGTAATCAGCCCCAGCATTTT.

V usage is TRBV4-3 and J usage is TRBJ2-1; the D gene is possibly TRBD1 (5 bases). Trimming left V 3 bases short and J 5 bases short, with 17 bases between. In germline, CDR1 is LGHNA, CDR2 YSLEER. The length of the CDR3 is 16 residues. Here the CDR3 DNA reads TGCGCCAGCAGCCACTCTAAAGGGGAAATGGACAATGAGCAGTTCTTC. Protein product: CASSHSKGEMDNEQFF.

This chain links TRBV5-1 with TRBJ2-7, with D possibly TRBD1 on 6 matching bases. This CDR3 is 15 amino acids long. Trimming took 5 bases from V and 2 from J, leaving 17 bases between them. Germline V lookup: CDR1 SGHRS, CDR2 YFSETQ. Here the CDR3 reads CASRNRDKITYEQYF. DNA for the CDR3: TGCGCCAGCAGGAACCGGGACAAGATAACCTACGAGCAGTACTTC.

The genes are TRBV2 and TRBJ2-5; 10 bases align to TRBD2. Germline V CDR1 and CDR2: SNHLY, FYNNEI. J gave up 0 bases and V 5 bases, and 9 bases lay outside the gene matches. This CDR3 comprises 17 residues. CDR3 sequence (DNA): TGTGCCAGCAGTCGCTACCTGGGACTAGCGAACCAAGAGACCCAGTACTTC. It yields the protein CASSRYLGLANQETQYF.

This sequence joins TRBV28 and TRBJ1-6, with 11 nucleotides matching TRBD1. Unmatched junction bases numbered 8, after V lost 3 bases and J lost 10 bases. This CDR3 is built from 16 residues. In germline, CDR1 is MDHEN, CDR2 SYDVKM. CDR3: CASSFGQGAMRSPLHF. In DNA form, the CDR3 reads TGTGCCAGCAGTTTTGGACAGGGGGCGATGCGGTCACCCCTCCACTTT.

In this sample, this clone turned up once. J is TRBJ2-5 and V is TRBV7-3; D not certain. V gave up 5 bases and J gave up 5 bases, with 15 bases separating them. Germline V gene data show CDR1 as SGHTA and CDR2 as FQGTGA. This CDR3 has 14 residues. The CDR3 loop reads CASSPFIVSETQYF. The CDR3 DNA is TGTGCCAGCAGCCCCTTTATAGTGAGTGAGACCCAGTACTTC.

This clone has just one count. The V and J genes are TRBV27 and TRBJ2-7; a possible D gene is TRBD1 (6 bases). There are 13 residues in the CDR3. Germline lookup yields CDR1 MNHEY and CDR2 SMNVEV (reference sequence). Trimming stripped 6 bases from V and 5 bases from J, with 14 bases between. The CDR3 region is CASSRRGSNEQYF. The CDR3, as DNA: TGTGCCAGCAGCCGCAGGGGTTCGAACGAGCAGTACTTC.

This clone was recorded only once. The chain joins TRBV6-5 to TRBJ2-3, with a possible D match to TRBD2 (6 bases). V lost 6 bases, J lost 5 bases, and 18 bases lay in between. The germline CDR1 and CDR2 sequences are MNHEY and SVGAGI. The CDR3 loop spans 15 amino acids. The DNA of the CDR3 is TGTGCCAGCAGCGAGCAGGAGGGCGTGGTAGATACGCAGTATTTT. Protein sequence: CASSEQEGVVDTQYF.

The chain employs TRBV13 and TRBJ2-7; D is perhaps TRBD1 (5 bases). Trimming shortened V by 0 bases and J by 0 bases, and 12 bases separated the two germline ends. Germline CDR1 reads PRHDT; CDR2 reads FYEKMQ (reference sequence). The CDR3 spans 16 residues. The chain's CDR3 is CASSLGLGQGSYEQYF. The CDR3 DNA is TGTGCCAGCAGCTTAGGGCTCGGTCAGGGCTCCTACGAGCAGTACTTC.

CDR3 region: CSVAMNTEAFF. DNA of the CDR3: TGCAGCGTTGCTATGAACACTGAAGCTTTCTTT. The rearrangement joins TRBV29-1 to TRBJ1-1, with D unclear. CDR1 and CDR2 (germline): SQVTM, ANQGSEA. Trimming stripped 4 bases from V and 0 bases from J, with 3 bases between. This CDR3 spans 11 amino acids.

The CDR3 sequence is CAWSVRGRAPGQETQYF. CDR3 bases: TGTGCCTGGAGTGTACGGGGGAGGGCCCCTGGGCAAGAGACCCAGTACTTC. The chain employs TRBV30 and TRBJ2-5; 7 nucleotides match TRBD2. V lost 0 bases to trimming and J lost 2 bases; unmatched junction nucleotides: 12. The CDR3 spans 17 residues. The germline V gene has CDR1 GTSNPN and CDR2 SVGIG (reference sequence).

This chain connects TRBV7-3 to TRBJ2-7, with D maybe TRBD1 (6 bases). This CDR3 is built from 13 residues. Germline loops: CDR1 SGHTA, CDR2 FQGTGA. V lost 5 bases and J 1 base, leaving 9 bases between the germline ends. DNA of the CDR3: TGTGCCAGCAGCCCCGGACAGTCCTACGAGCAGTACTTC. Its protein is CASSPGQSYEQYF.

This clone was seen a handful of times. The chain employs TRBV19 and TRBJ2-2; 9 nucleotides agree with TRBD1. The length of the CDR3 is 15 residues. The V segment lost 5 bases and the J segment 5 bases; nucleotides outside the gene matches: 6. CDR1 is LNHDA and CDR2 is SQIVND in the germline V gene (reference sequence). The CDR3 DNA reads as TGTGCCAGTAGTTATGGGACAGGGTTGACCGGGGAGCTGTTTTTT. Its translation: CASSYGTGLTGELFF.

The genes are TRBV19 and TRBJ2-7; D is unresolved. The CDR3 is 12 amino acids. CDR1 is LNHDA, CDR2 SQIVND, per germline (reference sequence). Trimming shortened V by 2 bases and J by 3 bases, and 5 bases separated the two germline ends. Here the CDR3 reads CASSILGYEQYF. CDR3 coding DNA: TGTGCCAGTAGTATACTCGGCTACGAGCAGTACTTC.

About this clone: Other DNA sequences in the same sample also yield this CDR3. The V call is TRBV19, the J call TRBJ2-3, with TRBD2 matching over 11 bases. Germline V gene data show CDR1 as LNHDA and CDR2 as SQIVND (reference sequence). V shed 5 bases, J shed 1 base, and the junction held 5 bases outside the gene matches. The CDR3 length is 16 residues. CDR3 nucleotide sequence: TGTGCCAGTAGTCCTCTAGCGGGAGGCGGCACAGATACGCAGTATTTT. Its translation is CASSPLAGGGTDTQYF.

This sequence joins TRBV25-1 and TRBJ2-2, with D possibly being TRBD1 (5 bases). The CDR3 spans 13 residues. Germline CDR1 MGHDK, CDR2 SYGVNS. Trimming shortened V by 3 bases and J by 6 bases, and 8 bases separated the two germline ends. The CDR3 DNA reads as TGTGCCAGCAGTGAGTCCAGGGCCGGGGAGCTGTTTTTT. This gives the protein CASSESRAGELFF.